Following are 30 T cell receptor beta chains from one sample sequenced in a study of OX40 agonist ivuxolimab in advanced cancers. Repertoires were generated with immunoSEQ multiplex PCR, while TCRdb's copy carries only in-frame clones and drops some. The data show roughly 65,000 clones, 85% seen once. The sequencing used CD4+ or CD8+ T cells sorted from blood, collected in a trial of the OX40 agonist ivuxolimab. These TCRs come from an adult with an advanced solid tumor such as melanoma, head and neck, liver or kidney cancer.

The V gene is TRBV11-1, the J gene TRBJ2-6; D may correspond to TRBD1 or TRBD2 (6 bases each). The CDR3 has 16 amino acids. Trimming left V 3 bases short and J 4 bases short, with 13 bases between. The germline V gene encodes CDR1 SGHAT and CDR2 FQDESV (reference sequence). As DNA, the CDR3 is TGTGCCAGCAGCTTCCGGGGGCCTGCGGGGGCCAACGTCCTGACTTTC. Its translation is CASSFRGPAGANVLTF.

CDR3 bases: TGCGCCAGTAGTTCTGGGGGCCAGGGGTACCAAGAGACCCAGTACTTC. It encodes CASSSGGQGYQETQYF. The V gene is TRBV5-1, the J gene TRBJ2-5, with D maybe TRBD1 (6 bases). The V gene's germline CDR1 is SGHRS and CDR2 YFSETQ. Trimming removed 8 bases from V and 0 bases from J, with 20 bases in between. This CDR3 has 16 amino acids. The full variable domain, completed using reference TRBV5-1 and TRBJ2-5, is KAGVTQTPRYLIKTRGQQVTLSCSPISGHRSVSWYQQTPGQGLQFLFEYFSETQRNKGNFPGRFSGRQFSNSRSEMNVSTLELGDSALYLCASSSGGQGYQETQYFGPGTRLLVL.

The V gene is TRBV6-5, the J gene TRBJ2-7, with TRBD2 as a possible D gene (5 bases). Germline CDR1 reads MNHEY; CDR2 reads SVGAGI. This CDR3 comprises 15 residues. V lost 7 bases, J lost 3 bases, and 19 bases lay in between. CDR3 DNA: TGTGCCAGCAAAGCGGCTGTACACAAGGACTACGAGCAGTACTTC. The encoded protein is CASKAAVHKDYEQYF.

The chain has TRBV2 and TRBJ1-2; D possibly corresponds to TRBD1 (5 bases). In germline, CDR1 is SNHLY, CDR2 FYNNEI. The CDR3 consists of 13 residues. V was shortened by 7 bases and J by 1 base, with 10 bases between the two germline ends. The CDR3 bases are TGTGCCAGCATCCGGGACCTTAACTATGGCTACACCTTC. This gives the protein CASIRDLNYGYTF.

The rearrangement uses TRBV10-3 and TRBJ2-6, with D possibly matching TRBD1 (6 bases). Per the germline V gene, CDR1 is ENHRY and CDR2 is SYGVKD. Trimming removed 10 bases at V and 0 bases at J, with 16 bases between. The CDR3 runs to 16 residues. CDR3 region: CATRTAPYSGANVLTF. The CDR3 DNA reads TGTGCCACCAGGACAGCCCCCTACTCTGGGGCCAACGTCCTGACTTTC.

CDR3 loop: CASRDTGGEKLFF. The CDR3 nucleotides read TGTGCCAGCCGGGACACCGGAGGTGAAAAACTGTTTTTT. The gene calls are TRBV2 and TRBJ1-4; a weak D match, TRBD1 (6 bases). The germline gives CDR1 SNHLY, CDR2 FYNNEI. Trimming pared 8 bases from V and 7 bases from J, leaving 14 bases between. There are 13 residues in the CDR3.

The CDR3 is CASSSRDRGSYNEQFF. CDR3 nucleotide sequence: TGTGCCAGCAGCTCCCGGGACAGGGGGTCCTACAATGAGCAGTTCTTC. V is TRBV11-3 and J is TRBJ2-1; 11 bases match TRBD1. The CDR3 extends over 16 amino acids. From germline, CDR1 is SGHNT and CDR2 YENEEA. V was clipped by 4 bases and J by 1 base; unmatched bases: 3.

The gene calls are TRBV28 and TRBJ1-4, with a possible D match to TRBD1 (5 bases). The CDR3 runs 16 residues. V lost 8 bases, J lost 2 bases, and 18 bases lay in between. Germline CDR1 and CDR2: MDHEN and SYDVKM. CDR3 nucleotide sequence: TGTGCCAGCGTATCAGGAGGTGGGGGGACTAATGAAAAACTGTTTTTT. Encoded protein: CASVSGGGGTNEKLFF.

The chain combines TRBV28 with TRBJ2-2, with D possibly TRBD1 on 6 matching bases. V lost 0 bases, J lost 4 bases, and 15 bases lay in between. The CDR3 totals 17 residues. CDR1 is MDHEN and CDR2 is SYDVKM in the germline V gene. CDR3 amino acids: CASSLWLGARGTGELFF. The CDR3, as DNA: TGTGCCAGCAGTTTATGGTTGGGGGCCCGGGGCACCGGGGAGCTGTTTTTT.

The chain is built from TRBV28 and TRBJ1-5; D is perhaps TRBD1 (6 bases). This CDR3 spans 14 amino acids. Between the trimmed V and J ends, which lost 3 bases and 6 bases, there was a span of 12 bases. Germline loops: CDR1 MDHEN, CDR2 SYDVKM. The CDR3 reads CASSFGGGSQPQHF. CDR3 coding DNA: TGTGCCAGCAGTTTCGGAGGGGGGAGTCAGCCCCAGCATTTT.

The CDR3 here is CASRRGGAYEQYF. The DNA of the CDR3 is TGTGCCAGCAGAAGAGGGGGGGCCTACGAGCAGTACTTC. The V call is TRBV7-8, the J call TRBJ2-7; D is perhaps TRBD2 (7 bases). Germline CDR1 SGHVS, CDR2 FQNEAQ. Between the trimmed V and J ends, which lost 6 bases and 2 bases, there was a span of 11 bases. This CDR3 contains 13 residues.

This clone was counted a few times. The chain joins TRBV11-3 to TRBJ2-7; TRBD1 agrees at 7 bases. The CDR3 is 16 amino acids. J lost 0 bases, V lost 5 bases, and 10 bases had no gene match. Germline loops: CDR1 SGHNT, CDR2 YENEEA. CDR3 amino acids: CASSRMTGYSSYEQYF. The CDR3 DNA sequence: TGTGCCAGCAGCCGAATGACAGGGTATAGCTCCTACGAGCAGTACTTC.

This clone has just one count. This chain links TRBV6-1 with TRBJ2-7; perhaps TRBD2 as D (6 bases). The CDR3 contains 15 residues. The V end was cut by 4 bases, the J end by 3 bases, with 16 bases between. Germline V gene lookup returns CDR1 MNHNS and CDR2 SASEGT. The DNA of the CDR3 is TGTGCCAGCAGTGCCTCCGGGACTGAACTCTACGAGCAGTACTTC. It codes for CASSASGTELYEQYF.

This chain links TRBV18 with TRBJ1-3; 11 bases are shared with TRBD1. The V and J ends lost 3 bases and 7 bases, in that order; junction bases with no gene match: 11. This CDR3 has 17 residues. Looked up from germline, CDR1 is KGHSH and CDR2 is LQKENI. The CDR3 protein is CASSPGGGQGARNTIYF. The CDR3 bases are TGTGCCAGCTCACCGGGAGGTGGACAGGGGGCGCGGAACACCATATATTTT. Full variable domain (missing parts from reference TRBV18 and TRBJ1-3): NAGVMQNPRHLVRRRGQEARLRCSPMKGHSHVYWYRQLPEEGLKFMVYLQKENIIDESGMPKERFSAEFPKEGPSILRIQQVVRGDSAAYFCASSPGGGQGARNTIYFGEGSWLTVV.

This chain connects TRBV30 to TRBJ2-3, with D perhaps TRBD1 or TRBD2 (5 bases each). CDR1 is GTSNPN and CDR2 is SVGIG in the germline V gene (reference sequence). The CDR3 extends over 17 amino acids. The V gene lost 2 bases and the J gene lost 0 bases, with 18 bases spanning the gap. The CDR3 loop reads CAWSSGTLSTSTDTQYF. In nucleotides, the CDR3 is TGTGCCTGGAGTTCAGGGACCCTTTCCACTAGCACAGATACGCAGTATTTT.

This chain connects TRBV6-6 to TRBJ2-7; a weak D match, TRBD2 (5 bases). Germline V gene data show CDR1 as MNHNY and CDR2 as SVGAGI (reference sequence). The CDR3 covers 14 residues. V lost 7 bases and J lost 4, with 17 bases in between. CDR3 loop: CASTSASNAYEQYF. CDR3 in DNA: TGTGCCAGCACCTCGGCTAGCAACGCGTACGAGCAGTACTTC.

This clone was counted between two and nine times. The chain employs TRBV25-1 and TRBJ2-7; weak D call: TRBD2 (6 bases). The CDR3 totals 14 residues. CDR1 and CDR2 from the germline V gene are MGHDK and SYGVNS. V gave up 4 bases and J gave up 5 bases, with 15 bases separating them. This CDR3 reads CASSGPGEADEQYF. DNA for the CDR3: TGTGCCAGCAGTGGACCGGGAGAGGCCGACGAGCAGTACTTC.

The CDR3: CASSLRRSSYEQYF. The CDR3 region has the DNA TGCGCCAGCAGCCTTAGGCGGAGCTCCTACGAGCAGTACTTC. This sequence joins TRBV4-3 and TRBJ2-5; D gene unclear. The end of the DNA fits TRBJ2-7 better, so the J call may be wrong. The CDR3 runs to 14 residues. Germline CDR1 is LGHNA and CDR2 is YSLEER.

The chain uses TRBV30 and TRBJ1-1; 8 bases map to TRBD1. The CDR3 spans 14 residues. Germline-derived CDR1 and CDR2 are GTSNPN and SVGIG (reference sequence). J lost 1 base, V lost 1 base, and 2 bases had no gene match. The CDR3: CAWSGDRKNTEAFF. The CDR3 DNA is TGTGCCTGGAGTGGGGACAGGAAGAACACTGAAGCTTTCTTT.

The V gene is TRBV10-1, the J gene TRBJ1-1; 10 nucleotides line up with TRBD1. This CDR3 comprises 15 residues. CDR1 and CDR2 from the germline V gene are WNHNN and SYGVQD (reference sequence). The V gene end was trimmed by 4 bases and the J gene end by 3 bases; junction bases not matched to a gene: 5. CDR3 nucleotides: TGCGCCAGCAGTGGGACAGGGGGTCCGGACACTGAAGCTTTCTTT. This translates into CASSGTGGPDTEAFF.

The rearrangement links TRBV18 to TRBJ2-7, with 9 bases fitting TRBD2. The CDR3 spans 15 residues. Germline loops: CDR1 KGHSH, CDR2 LQKENI. V was clipped by 5 bases and J by 2 bases; unmatched bases: 7. Written as DNA, the CDR3 is TGTGCCAGCTCATGGAGACTAGCGGATACCTACGAGCAGTACTTC. As protein: CASSWRLADTYEQYF. The full variable domain, with the rest looked up from reference TRBV18 and TRBJ2-7, is NAGVMQNPRHLVRRRGQEARLRCSPMKGHSHVYWYRQLPEEGLKFMVYLQKENIIDESGMPKERFSAEFPKEGPSILRIQQVVRGDSAAYFCASSWRLADTYEQYFGPGTRLTVT.

CDR3 in DNA: TGTGCCAGCAGCCTGACTAGCACCGGGGCAGATACGCAGTATTTT. Encoded protein: CASSLTSTGADTQYF. The chain uses TRBV25-1 and TRBJ2-3; 7 bases align to TRBD2. With 6 bases clipped from V and 4 bases from J, the junction kept 10 bases outside the gene matches. The CDR3 consists of 15 residues. CDR1 is MGHDK and CDR2 is SYGVNS in the germline V gene.

Written as DNA, the CDR3 is TGTGCCTGGAGTGTAGGAGTCCAGGGGGCCCAGGGTTCACCCCTCCACTTT. It yields the protein CAWSVGVQGAQGSPLHF. The chain is built from TRBV30 and TRBJ1-6; the match to TRBD1 covers 8 bases. V dropped 0 bases and J dropped 9; count of bases not matched to a gene: 13. The CDR3 is made up of 17 amino acids. Germline lookup yields CDR1 GTSNPN and CDR2 SVGIG (reference sequence).

The rearrangement links TRBV6-4 to TRBJ2-2; D gene uncertain. With 10 bases removed from V and 2 bases from J, the gap between germline ends came to 17 bases. This CDR3 has 15 residues. Germline values: CDR1 MRHNA, CDR2 SNTAGT. The CDR3 reads CANMGILLNTGELFF. CDR3 sequence (DNA): TGTGCCAACATGGGGATACTTCTTAACACCGGGGAGCTGTTTTTT.

This chain connects TRBV6-5 to TRBJ2-7; no clear D. The V gene's germline CDR1 is MNHEY and CDR2 SVGAGI. The CDR3 runs to 12 residues. Trimming pared 4 bases from V and 3 bases from J, leaving 7 bases between. CDR3 sequence reads: CASSFVDYEQYF. In DNA form, the CDR3 reads TGTGCCAGCAGTTTCGTCGACTACGAGCAGTACTTC.

The chain joins TRBV30 to TRBJ1-2; TRBD1 agrees at 7 bases. V trimming: 0 bases; J trimming: 8 bases; junction bases outside the gene matches: 12. This CDR3 has 15 residues. Germline V gene lookup returns CDR1 GTSNPN and CDR2 SVGIG (reference sequence). CDR3 protein: CAWSVQLAGGHGYTF. The CDR3 DNA is TGTGCCTGGAGTGTTCAATTAGCAGGGGGTCACGGCTACACCTTC.

Turning to this clone: Other DNA sequences from this sample encode an identical CDR3 as well. The chain is built from TRBV2 and TRBJ2-5; no clear D gene. The V and J ends lost 2 bases and 1 base respectively, with 8 bases between them. The CDR3 loop spans 14 amino acids. Germline lookup yields CDR1 SNHLY and CDR2 FYNNEI. CDR3 protein: CASSELHTQETQYF. CDR3 coding DNA: TGTGCCAGCAGTGAACTTCACACCCAAGAGACCCAGTACTTC. Using reference TRBV2 and TRBJ2-5 for the parts outside the CDR3, the full variable domain is EPEVTQTPSHQVTQMGQEVILRCVPISNHLYFYWYRQILGQKVEFLVSFYNNEISEKSEIFDDQFSVERPDGSNFTLKIRSTKLEDSAMYFCASSELHTQETQYFGPGTRLLVL.

The chain uses TRBV29-1 and TRBJ1-6; 12 bases line up with TRBD1. This CDR3 spans 18 amino acids. Unmatched junction bases numbered 11, after V lost 4 bases and J lost 4 bases. CDR1 SQVTM and CDR2 ANQGSEA come from the germline V gene. The CDR3 DNA reads as TGCAGCGTTGGGCAAGCCGGGACAGGGGGCGATTATAATTCACCCCTCCACTTT. It codes for CSVGQAGTGGDYNSPLHF.

The genes are TRBV28 and TRBJ2-3, with TRBD1 identical over 7 bases. The CDR3 totals 15 residues. The germline CDR1 and CDR2 sequences are MDHEN and SYDVKM. The ends lost 5 bases at V and 2 bases at J; junction bases unmatched: 7. The DNA of the CDR3 is TGTGCCAGCAGTCTCGGACAGGCCACCACAGATACGCAGTATTTT. Its translation: CASSLGQATTDTQYF.

The chain uses TRBV27 and TRBJ2-3; D is ambiguous. V was shortened by 5 bases and J by 0 bases, with 18 bases between the two germline ends. Germline assignment: CDR1 MNHEY and CDR2 SMNVEV (reference sequence). The CDR3 is made up of 17 amino acids. The CDR3 bases are TGTGCCAGCAGTCCCCCAGGCACCGATACTAGCACAGATACGCAGTATTTT. Its protein is CASSPPGTDTSTDTQYF.